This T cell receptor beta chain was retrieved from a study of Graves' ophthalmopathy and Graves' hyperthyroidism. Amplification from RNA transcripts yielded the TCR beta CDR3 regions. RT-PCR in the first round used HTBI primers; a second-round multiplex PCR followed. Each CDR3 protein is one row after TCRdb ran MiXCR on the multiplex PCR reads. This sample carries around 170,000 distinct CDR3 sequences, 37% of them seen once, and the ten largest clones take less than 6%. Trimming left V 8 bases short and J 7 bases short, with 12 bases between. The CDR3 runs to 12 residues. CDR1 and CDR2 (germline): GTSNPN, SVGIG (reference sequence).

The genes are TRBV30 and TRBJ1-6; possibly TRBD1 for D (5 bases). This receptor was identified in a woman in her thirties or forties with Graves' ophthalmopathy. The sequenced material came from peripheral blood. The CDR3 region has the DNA TGTGCCAGCGGGGGAATCAATTCACCCCTCCACTTT. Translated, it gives CASGGINSPLHF.